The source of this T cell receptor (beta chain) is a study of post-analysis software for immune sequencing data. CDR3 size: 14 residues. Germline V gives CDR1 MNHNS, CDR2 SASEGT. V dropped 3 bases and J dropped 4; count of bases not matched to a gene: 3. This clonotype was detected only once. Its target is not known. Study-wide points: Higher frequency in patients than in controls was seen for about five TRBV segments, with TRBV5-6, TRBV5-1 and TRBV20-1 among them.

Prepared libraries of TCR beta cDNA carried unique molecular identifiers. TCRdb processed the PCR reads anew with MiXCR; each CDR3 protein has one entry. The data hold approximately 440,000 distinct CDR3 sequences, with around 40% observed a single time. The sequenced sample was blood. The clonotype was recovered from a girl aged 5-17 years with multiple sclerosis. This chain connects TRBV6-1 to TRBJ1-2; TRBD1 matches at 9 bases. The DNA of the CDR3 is TGTGCCAGCAGTGATGACAGGGGGAGCTATGGCTACACCTTC. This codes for CASSDDRGSYGYTF.